This T cell receptor beta chain was found in a study of shared clonotypes between healthy human individuals (dated by TCRdb to between 2020 and 2021). In the study overall: A couple of women and three men aged 18 to 49 years were included in the cohort. To increase sequencing depth and limit assay-specific biases, different laboratories used diverse techniques to prepare libraries and sequence TCR repertoires. For each donor, CD4 naive and CD4 memory were each run on three plates, CD8 naive on two plates, and CD8 memory on one plate. The study deeply sequenced blood TCR repertoires of five healthy adults to estimate repertoire size and the extent of clonotype sharing between individuals. Between about 0.94 and 8.9 billion PBMCs per donor were obtained by leukapheresis.

Beyond this particular receptor, the publication reports: About 5% of naive CD4, 3% to 3.5% of naive CD8, approximately 2.2% of memory CD4, and about 0.4% of memory CD8 clonotypes were shared across several donors. Even with the large sequencing depth, rarefaction of the sorted-subset datasets indicated that sequencing was incomplete. Because the study included a small number of donors, the genetic and exposure-history diversity represented was limited. Sampling was limited to blood, and TCR repertoires in tissue likely differ from TCR repertoires in blood. Higher generation probabilities were observed for clonotypes shared by all four sorted-subset donors than for non-shared clonotypes. Based on pairwise subsampling, the degree of clonotype sharing among donors was expected to be affected by sequencing depth. Larger estimated clonotype richness was generally found for naive subsets than for memory subsets.

TCR CDR3 regions were amplified from genomic DNA by multiplex PCR using the deep immunoSEQ assay. Extracted genomic DNA from each cell subset was spread evenly across all wells of several immunoSEQ 96-well plates, with each plate serving as a replicate. For sorted subsets, approximately 210 ng of genomic DNA, equivalent to 25,000 to 35,000 T cell genomes, went into each replicate PCR. Purified libraries were quantified with a Qubit 3.0 fluorometer, sized on a Bioanalyzer 2100, and re-quantified with the KAPA Library Quantification kit. Every immunoSEQ 96-well plate was sequenced on a separate single-read 150-cycle Illumina NextSeq 550 flow cell. Processing in the source paper ran as follows. The immunoSEQ output contained only junctional sequences without quality scores, so filtering could not match that applied to full-length reads. Sequences were annotated with PyIR, a Python wrapper for IgBLAST v1.9, and V/J genes and CDR3 were assigned using IMGT germline references. Reads were filtered out if the reads had weak V/J assignments (E-value above 1e-6), no CDR3, stop codons, out-of-frame junctions, or ambiguous translated residues. V3J clonotypes were defined as sequences sharing an identical inferred V gene, J gene, and CDR3 amino acid sequence. To compute the percentage overlap between repertoires, the number of shared unique clonotypes was divided by the size of the smaller repertoire. Three approaches were used to assess repertoire richness: RTK rarefaction, the Chao1 estimator, and Recon v2.1 estimates of unobserved clonotypes. OLGA was used to compute generation probabilities for all TCRbeta clonotypes that the gDNA method yielded from a handful of donors. Imported from immuneACCESS, the table was reduced by TCRdb to in-frame sequences with V and J called. These copies leave out some clones; in studies compared against another copy, an unresolved V gene accounts for under half, and the cause of the remainder is not known. For V, J and clone size, that table is used; D and trimming come from the DNA. This sample holds 2 million to 2.5 million clones; over 90% were observed only once. In total, the top ten clones hold 0.39% of the sample.

As regards this clone: The antigen it recognizes is unknown. The sample holds no much larger clone one base away, and base qualities are not on file.

Deletion took 6 bases off V and 6 bases off J, with a span of 14 bases between the germline ends. The CDR3 runs 14 residues from the cysteine to the phenylalanine. CDR3 DNA is the only sequence kept; it has 42 bases, read in frame from the first base. Looking up the germline V gene yields CDR1 KGHSH and CDR2 LQKENI. Healthy HIV-negative adults with no recently reported acute infections or vaccinations were included as donors. Every donor was a Caucasian adult living in Nashville, Tennessee, USA. CD4+ T cells were enriched by magnetic negative selection; naive cells were then positively selected on CD45RA, and the negative fraction formed the memory subset. After blood collection by leukapheresis, PBMCs were isolated using Ficoll-Histopaque density gradient centrifugation and then cryopreserved in the vapor phase of liquid nitrogen. Analytical flow cytometry was used to check the purity and quantity of every magnetically sorted T cell population. From each sorted fraction, genomic DNA was isolated and quantified by UV absorbance on a Nanodrop 2000c.

The receptor chain draws on TRBV18 and TRBJ1-4; TRBD1 could be the D gene, as 6 bases match. This sequence originates from a man younger than 35 in good health. Some clones in this sample may be carry-over from other donors' samples. The sequencing input was naive CD4+ T cells from PBMCs. The cell subset or site label corresponds to: CD45RA+ positively selected. The CDR3 amino acid sequence is: CASSSGRQDEKLFF. The DNA sequence is as follows: TGTGCCAGCTCGTCAGGGCGACAGGATGAAAAACTGTTTTTT. The variable domain in full, with residues beyond the CDR3 obtained from the reference TRBV18 and TRBJ1-4 genes, is NAGVMQNPRHLVRRRGQEARLRCSPMKGHSHVYWYRQLPEEGLKFMVYLQKENIIDESGMPKERFSAEFPKEGPSILRIQQVVRGDSAAYFCASSSGRQDEKLFFGSGTQLSVL.